The TCR beta chain under discussion was sequenced for a study of T cell changes during pregnancy in multiple sclerosis. Libraries were prepared by immunoSEQ multiplex PCR; TCRdb keeps only in-frame clonotypes and omits some of them. This table holds tens of thousands of clones, approximately 92% found once. The V end was cut by 5 bases, the J end by 10 bases, with 24 bases between. CDR1 and CDR2 (germline): SGHTA, FQGNSA. This CDR3 is built from 16 residues. The clonotype comes from a female donor with multiple sclerosis, enrolled in a pregnancy study. The sample consisted of CD4+ T cells from peripheral blood mononuclear cells, taken after pregnancy. This chain joins TRBV7-2 and TRBJ2-1; a possible D gene is TRBD1 (6 bases). This CDR3 is CASSQGMGKRVREQFF. The CDR3 DNA follows: TGTGCCAGCAGCCAGGGGATGGGTAAAAGGGTCCGGGAGCAGTTCTTC.